The sequence of this T cell receptor (beta chain) was determined in a study of control samples from healthy donors and cancer patients. Measured with immunoSEQ multiplex PCR; TCRdb has only the in-frame clones, and not every one. The repertoire includes 90,000 to 110,000 clones, roughly 85% of them detected once, and approximately 13% sits in the top ten. V was shortened by 2 bases and J by 6 bases, with 10 bases between the two germline ends. Germline CDR1 and CDR2: SNHLY and FYNNEI. This CDR3 region has 13 residues. Points on this clone: The CDR3 ends on some other residue instead of the conserved phenylalanine or tryptophan, so this is likely a read error.

The clonotype was recovered from a woman in her forties or fifties in good health. The chain is built from TRBV2 and TRBJ1-2; no definite D call. Sequenced sample: blood. CDR3 sequence reads: CASSESQEDGYTL. In DNA, the CDR3 is TGTGCCAGCAGTGAATCCCAGGAAGATGGCTACACCCTC.